The 7 T cell receptor beta chains given below trace back to one sample, sequenced in a study of blood T cell repertoires in COVID-19. The data were produced by immunoSEQ multiplex PCR, yet TCRdb's version contains in-frame clones alone and is incomplete. This table has 110,000 to 150,000 clones, 85% to 90% appearing once. Sequenced input: peripheral blood. Every receptor here comes from a human donor in a cohort sampled during active COVID-19.

As concerns this clone: The same CDR3 can be traced to other DNA sequences in this sample. The chain joins TRBV5-1 to TRBJ2-2; 8 bases agree with TRBD1. The CDR3 loop spans 15 amino acids. Germline loops: CDR1 SGHRS, CDR2 YFSETQ. J was trimmed by 1 base and V by 4 bases; bases with no gene match: 3. As DNA, the CDR3 is TGCGCCAGCAGCCCTGGACAGGGGAACACCGGGGAGCTGTTTTTT. Protein product: CASSPGQGNTGELFF.

In DNA, the CDR3 is TGTGCCAGCAGCCAAGTCTTCGCGGGGGGTCAAACTAGCACAGATACGCAGTATTTT. Amino acids: CASSQVFAGGQTSTDTQYF. This chain joins TRBV3-1 (or the pseudogene TRBV3-2) and TRBJ2-3; 8 positions agree with TRBD2. From germline, CDR1 is LGHDT and CDR2 YNNKEL (reference sequence). The V segment lost 1 base and the J segment 0 bases; nucleotides outside the gene matches: 12. The CDR3 has 19 residues.

CDR3 DNA: TGTGCCAGTAGTATGAACAGAAATAGCAATCAGCCCCAGCATTTT. Its translation: CASSMNRNSNQPQHF. The chain has TRBV19 and TRBJ1-5; no clear D. V was shortened by 3 bases and J by 0 bases, with 9 bases between the two germline ends. CDR1 is LNHDA and CDR2 is SQIVND in the germline V gene (reference sequence). There are 15 residues in the CDR3.

The CDR3, as DNA: TGTGCCAGTAGTAGAGACAGGGGAGAGACCCAGTACTTC. It yields the protein CASSRDRGETQYF. The chain combines TRBV19 with TRBJ2-5, with 8 nucleotides matching TRBD1. Losses at the gene ends were 4 bases for V and 4 bases for J; bases not matched to a gene: 2. The CDR3 spans 13 residues. Germline assignment: CDR1 LNHDA and CDR2 SQIVND (reference sequence).

This sequence joins TRBV11-3 and TRBJ1-2, with D perhaps matching TRBD1 (6 bases). Looked up from germline, CDR1 is SGHNT and CDR2 is YENEEA. Between the trimmed V and J ends, which lost 5 bases and 8 bases, there was a span of 18 bases. The CDR3 contains 14 residues. CDR3 in amino acids: CASSLQGFRRGYTF. CDR3 DNA: TGTGCCAGCAGCCTACAGGGTTTCAGGAGGGGCTACACCTTC.

The V gene is TRBV19, the J gene TRBJ2-3, with TRBD2 matching over 8 bases. The CDR3 extends over 16 amino acids. Looked up from germline, CDR1 is LNHDA and CDR2 is SQIVND (reference sequence). V shed 4 bases, J shed 1 base, and the junction held 7 bases outside the gene matches. The CDR3 DNA reads as TGTGCCAGTAGTAAGAGTAGCGGGACCCGCACAGATACGCAGTATTTT. Translated: CASSKSSGTRTDTQYF.

This sequence joins TRBV7-6 and TRBJ2-2; 8 positions agree with TRBD1. V lost 5 bases, J lost 5 bases, and 7 bases stayed unmatched. The CDR3 is 15 amino acids. The V gene's germline CDR1 is SGHVS and CDR2 FNYEAQ. CDR3 sequence reads: CASSRGQGKTGELFF. Written as DNA, the CDR3 is TGTGCCAGCAGCCGCGGACAGGGAAAGACCGGGGAGCTGTTTTTT.